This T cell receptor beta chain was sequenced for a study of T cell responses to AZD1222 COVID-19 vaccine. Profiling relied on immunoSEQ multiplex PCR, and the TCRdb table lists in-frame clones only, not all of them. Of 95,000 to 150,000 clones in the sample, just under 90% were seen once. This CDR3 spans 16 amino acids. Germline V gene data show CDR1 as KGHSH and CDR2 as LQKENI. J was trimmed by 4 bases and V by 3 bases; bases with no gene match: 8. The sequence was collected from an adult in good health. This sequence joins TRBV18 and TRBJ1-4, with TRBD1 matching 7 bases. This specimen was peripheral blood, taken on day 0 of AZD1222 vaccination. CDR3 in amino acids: CASSPRGDSYNEKLFF. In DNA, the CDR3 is TGTGCCAGCTCACCCCGGGGGGACAGCTATAATGAAAAACTGTTTTTT.